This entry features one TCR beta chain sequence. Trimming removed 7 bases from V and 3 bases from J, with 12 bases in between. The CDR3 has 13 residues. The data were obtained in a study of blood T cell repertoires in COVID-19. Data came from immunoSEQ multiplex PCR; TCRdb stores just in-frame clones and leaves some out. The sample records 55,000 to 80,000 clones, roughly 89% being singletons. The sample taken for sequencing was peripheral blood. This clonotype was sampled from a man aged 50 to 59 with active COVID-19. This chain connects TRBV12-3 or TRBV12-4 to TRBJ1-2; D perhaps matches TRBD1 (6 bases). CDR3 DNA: TGTGCCAGCACCTGGGGGGGGCACTATGGCTACACCTTC. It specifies CASTWGGHYGYTF.